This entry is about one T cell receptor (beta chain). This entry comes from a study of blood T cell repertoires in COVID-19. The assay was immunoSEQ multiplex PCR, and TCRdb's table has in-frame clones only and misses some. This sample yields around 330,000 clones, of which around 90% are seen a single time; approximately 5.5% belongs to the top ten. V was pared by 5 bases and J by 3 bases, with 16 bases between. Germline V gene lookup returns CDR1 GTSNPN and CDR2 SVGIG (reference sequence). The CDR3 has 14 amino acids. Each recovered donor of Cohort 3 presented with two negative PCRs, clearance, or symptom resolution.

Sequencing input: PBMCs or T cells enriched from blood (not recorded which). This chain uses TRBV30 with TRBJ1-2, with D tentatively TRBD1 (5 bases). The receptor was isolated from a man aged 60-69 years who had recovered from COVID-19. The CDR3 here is CAWGRHGGDYGYTF. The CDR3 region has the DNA TGTGCCTGGGGACGACACGGGGGTGACTATGGCTACACCTTC. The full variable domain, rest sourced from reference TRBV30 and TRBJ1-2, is SQTIHQWPATLVQPVGSPLSLECTVEGTSNPNLYWYRQAAGRGLQLLFYSVGIGQISSEVPQNLSASRPQDRQFILSSKKLLLSDSGFYLCAWGRHGGDYGYTFGSGTRLTVV.